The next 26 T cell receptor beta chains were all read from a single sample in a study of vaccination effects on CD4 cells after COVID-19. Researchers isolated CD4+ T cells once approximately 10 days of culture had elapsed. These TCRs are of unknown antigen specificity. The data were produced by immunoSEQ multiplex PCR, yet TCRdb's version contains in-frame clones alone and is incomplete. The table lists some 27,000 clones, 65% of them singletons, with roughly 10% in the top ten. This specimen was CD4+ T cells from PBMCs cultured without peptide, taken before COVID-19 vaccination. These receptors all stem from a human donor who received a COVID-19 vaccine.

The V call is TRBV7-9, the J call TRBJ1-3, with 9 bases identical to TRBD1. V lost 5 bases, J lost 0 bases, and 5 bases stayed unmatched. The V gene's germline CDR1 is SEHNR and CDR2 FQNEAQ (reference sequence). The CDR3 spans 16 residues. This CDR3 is CASSPKTGGSGNTIYF. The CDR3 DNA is TGTGCCAGCAGCCCGAAGACAGGGGGCTCTGGAAACACCATATATTTT.

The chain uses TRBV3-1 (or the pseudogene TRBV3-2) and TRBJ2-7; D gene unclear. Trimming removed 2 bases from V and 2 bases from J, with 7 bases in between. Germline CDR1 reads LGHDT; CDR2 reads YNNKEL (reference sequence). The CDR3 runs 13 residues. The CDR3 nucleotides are TGTGCCAGCAGCCAACGTGGACCCTACGAGCAGTACTTC. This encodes CASSQRGPYEQYF.

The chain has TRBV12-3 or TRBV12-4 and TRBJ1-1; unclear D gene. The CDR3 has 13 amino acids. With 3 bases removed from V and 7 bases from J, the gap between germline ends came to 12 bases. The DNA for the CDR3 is TGTGCCAGCAGTTTTCGACATCTATATGAAGCTTTCTTT. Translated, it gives CASSFRHLYEAFF.

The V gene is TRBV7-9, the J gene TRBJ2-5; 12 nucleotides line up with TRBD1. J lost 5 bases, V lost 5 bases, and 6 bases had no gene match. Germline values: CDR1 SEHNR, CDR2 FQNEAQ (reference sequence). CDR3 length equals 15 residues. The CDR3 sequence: CASSPGQGAGETQYF. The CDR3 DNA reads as TGTGCCAGCAGCCCGGGACAGGGGGCAGGGGAGACCCAGTACTTC.

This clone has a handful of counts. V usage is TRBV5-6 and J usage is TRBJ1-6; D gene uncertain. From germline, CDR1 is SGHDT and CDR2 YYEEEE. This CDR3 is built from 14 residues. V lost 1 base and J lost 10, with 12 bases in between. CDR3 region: CASSLYAGFSPLHF. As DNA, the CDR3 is TGTGCCAGCAGCTTGTACGCGGGTTTCTCACCCCTCCACTTT.

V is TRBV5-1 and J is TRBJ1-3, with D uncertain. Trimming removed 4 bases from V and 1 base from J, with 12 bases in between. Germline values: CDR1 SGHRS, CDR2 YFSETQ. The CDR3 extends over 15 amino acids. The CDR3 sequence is CASSPLGFSGNTIYF. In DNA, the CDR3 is TGCGCCAGCAGCCCACTTGGATTTTCTGGAAACACCATATATTTT.

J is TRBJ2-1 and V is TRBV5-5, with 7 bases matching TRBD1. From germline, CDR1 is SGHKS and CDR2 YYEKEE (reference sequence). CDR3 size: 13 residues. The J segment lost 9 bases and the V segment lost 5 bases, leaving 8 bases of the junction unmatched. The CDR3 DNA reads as TGTGCCAGCAGGCTTACAGGGGTGGTTGAGCAGTTCTTC. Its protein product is CASRLTGVVEQFF.

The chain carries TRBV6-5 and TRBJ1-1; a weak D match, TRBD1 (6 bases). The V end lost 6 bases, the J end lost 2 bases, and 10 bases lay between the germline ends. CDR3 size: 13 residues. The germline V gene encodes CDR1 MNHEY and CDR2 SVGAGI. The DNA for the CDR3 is TGTGCCAGCAGCCGGGGACACAACACTGAAGCTTTCTTT. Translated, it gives CASSRGHNTEAFF.

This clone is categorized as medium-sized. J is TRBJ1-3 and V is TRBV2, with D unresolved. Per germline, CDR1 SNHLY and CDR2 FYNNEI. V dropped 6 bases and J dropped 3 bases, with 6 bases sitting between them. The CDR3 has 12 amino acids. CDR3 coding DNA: TGTGCCAGCAGAGACAATGGAAACACCATATATTTT. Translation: CASRDNGNTIYF.

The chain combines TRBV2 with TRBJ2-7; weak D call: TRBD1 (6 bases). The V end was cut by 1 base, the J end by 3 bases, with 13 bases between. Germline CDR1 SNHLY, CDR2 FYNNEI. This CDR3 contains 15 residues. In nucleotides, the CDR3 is TGTGCCAGCAGTGAAGGCTTAGGGGGTTTCTACGAGCAGTACTTC. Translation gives CASSEGLGGFYEQYF.

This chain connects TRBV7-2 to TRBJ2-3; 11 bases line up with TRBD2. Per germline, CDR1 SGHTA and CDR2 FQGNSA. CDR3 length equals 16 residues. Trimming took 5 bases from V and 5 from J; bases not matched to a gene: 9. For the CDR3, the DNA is TGTGCCAGCAGCCTTAGCCTAGCGGGAGGAGGAGATACGCAGTATTTT. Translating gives CASSLSLAGGGDTQYF.

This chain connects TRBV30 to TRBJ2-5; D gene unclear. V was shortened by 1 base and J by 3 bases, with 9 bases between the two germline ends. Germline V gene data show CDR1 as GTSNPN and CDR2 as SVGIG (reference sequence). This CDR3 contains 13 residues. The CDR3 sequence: CAWSAAGKETQYF. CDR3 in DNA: TGTGCCTGGAGTGCGGCAGGAAAAGAGACCCAGTACTTC.

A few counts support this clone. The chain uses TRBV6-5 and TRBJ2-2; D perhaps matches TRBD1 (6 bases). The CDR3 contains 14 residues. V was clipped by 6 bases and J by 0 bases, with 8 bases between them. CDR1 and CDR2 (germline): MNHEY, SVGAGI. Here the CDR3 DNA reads TGTGCCAGCAGGGACAGAGCGAACACCGGGGAGCTGTTTTTT. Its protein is CASRDRANTGELFF.

As DNA, the CDR3 is TGTGCCAGTAGTATAGTGGGGGCGGTTTACGAGCAGTACTTC. Translated, it gives CASSIVGAVYEQYF. The rearrangement uses TRBV19 and TRBJ2-7, with a tentative D call TRBD1 (6 bases). Germline V gene sequence: CDR1 LNHDA, CDR2 SQIVND (reference sequence). The CDR3 totals 14 residues. V was trimmed by 1 base and J by 4 bases, leaving 11 bases between them. Supplemented by reference TRBV19 and TRBJ2-7, the full variable domain reads DGGITQSPKYLFRKEGQNVTLSCEQNLNHDAMYWYRQDPGQGLRLIYYSQIVNDFQKGDIAEGYSVSREKKESFPLTVTSAQKNPTAFYLCASSIVGAVYEQYFGPGTRLTVT.

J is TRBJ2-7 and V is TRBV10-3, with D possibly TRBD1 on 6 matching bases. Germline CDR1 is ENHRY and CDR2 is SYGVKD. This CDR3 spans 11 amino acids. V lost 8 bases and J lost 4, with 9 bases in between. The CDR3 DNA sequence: TGTGCCATCGGGGGCGGGTACGAGCAGTACTTC. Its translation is CAIGGGYEQYF.

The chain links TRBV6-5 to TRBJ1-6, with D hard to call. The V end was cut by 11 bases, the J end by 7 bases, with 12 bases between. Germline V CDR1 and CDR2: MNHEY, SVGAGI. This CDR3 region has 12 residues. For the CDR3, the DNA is TGTGCCGTGGTGGGTGGAAATTCACCCCTCCACTTT. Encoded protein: CAVVGGNSPLHF.

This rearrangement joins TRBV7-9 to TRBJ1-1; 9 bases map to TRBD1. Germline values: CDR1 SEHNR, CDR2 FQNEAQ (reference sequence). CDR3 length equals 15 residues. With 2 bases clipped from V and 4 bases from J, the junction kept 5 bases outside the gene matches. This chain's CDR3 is CASSLPVTGGTEAFF. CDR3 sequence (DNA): TGTGCCAGCAGCTTACCCGTGACAGGGGGCACTGAAGCTTTCTTT. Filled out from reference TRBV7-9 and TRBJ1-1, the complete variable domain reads DTGVSQNPRHKITKRGQNVTFRCDPISEHNRLYWYRQTLGQGPEFLTYFQNEAQLEKSRLLSDRFSAERPKGSFSTLEIQRTEQGDSAMYLCASSLPVTGGTEAFFGQGTRLTVV.

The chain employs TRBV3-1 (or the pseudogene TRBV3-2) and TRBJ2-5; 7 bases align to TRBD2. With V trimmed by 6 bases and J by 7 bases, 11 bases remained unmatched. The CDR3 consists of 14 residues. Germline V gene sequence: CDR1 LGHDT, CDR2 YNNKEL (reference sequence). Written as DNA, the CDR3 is TGTGCCAGCAGTCTACTAGCCTCGGGGGGGACCCAGTACTTC. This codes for CASSLLASGGTQYF.

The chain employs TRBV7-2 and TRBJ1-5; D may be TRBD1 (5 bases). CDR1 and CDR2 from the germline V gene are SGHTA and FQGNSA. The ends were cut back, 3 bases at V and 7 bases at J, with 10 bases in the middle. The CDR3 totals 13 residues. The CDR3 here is CASSFWGRQPQHF. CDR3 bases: TGTGCCAGCAGCTTCTGGGGGAGGCAGCCCCAGCATTTT. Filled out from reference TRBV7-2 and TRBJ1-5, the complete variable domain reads GAGVSQSPSNKVTEKGKDVELRCDPISGHTALYWYRQSLGQGLEFLIYFQGNSAPDKSGLPSDRFSAERTGGSVSTLTIQRTQQEDSAVYLCASSFWGRQPQHFGDGTRLSIL.

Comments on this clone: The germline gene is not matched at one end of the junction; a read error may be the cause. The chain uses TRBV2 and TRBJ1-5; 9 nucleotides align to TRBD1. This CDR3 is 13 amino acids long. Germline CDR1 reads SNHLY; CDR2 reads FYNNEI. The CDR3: CASRTGGNRPQHF. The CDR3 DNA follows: TGTGCCAGCAGGACAGGGGGAAATCGGCCCCAGCATTTT.

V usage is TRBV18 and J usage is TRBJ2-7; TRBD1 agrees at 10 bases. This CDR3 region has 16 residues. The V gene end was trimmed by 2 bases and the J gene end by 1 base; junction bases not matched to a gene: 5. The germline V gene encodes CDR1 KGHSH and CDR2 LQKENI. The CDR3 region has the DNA TGTGCCAGCTCACCAACTTCGGGACAGGGGTCCTACGAGCAGTACTTC. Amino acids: CASSPTSGQGSYEQYF.

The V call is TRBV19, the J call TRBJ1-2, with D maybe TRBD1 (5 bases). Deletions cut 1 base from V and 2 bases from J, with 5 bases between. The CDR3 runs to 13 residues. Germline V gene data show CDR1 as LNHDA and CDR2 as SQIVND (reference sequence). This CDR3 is CASSIAGNYGYTF. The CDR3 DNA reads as TGTGCCAGTAGTATAGCAGGGAACTATGGCTACACCTTC.

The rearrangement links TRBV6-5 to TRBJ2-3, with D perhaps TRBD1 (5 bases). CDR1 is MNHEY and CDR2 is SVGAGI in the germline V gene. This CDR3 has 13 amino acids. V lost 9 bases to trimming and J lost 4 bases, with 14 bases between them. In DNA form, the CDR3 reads TGTGCCAGTTCGTTCAGGGTGGCAGATACGCAGTATTTT. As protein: CASSFRVADTQYF.

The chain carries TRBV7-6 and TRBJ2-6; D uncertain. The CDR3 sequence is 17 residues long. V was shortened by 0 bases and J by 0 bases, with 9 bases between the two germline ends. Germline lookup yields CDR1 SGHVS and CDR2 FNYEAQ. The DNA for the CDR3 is TGTGCCAGCAGCTTAGCGGGTCCGGGCTCTGGGGCCAACGTCCTGACTTTC. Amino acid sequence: CASSLAGPGSGANVLTF.

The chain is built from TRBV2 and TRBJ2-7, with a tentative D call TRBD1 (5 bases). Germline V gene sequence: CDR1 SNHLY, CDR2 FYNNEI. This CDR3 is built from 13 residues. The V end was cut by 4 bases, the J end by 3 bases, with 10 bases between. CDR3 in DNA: TGTGCCAGCAGTGGCGACAGAAACTACGAGCAGTACTTC. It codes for CASSGDRNYEQYF.

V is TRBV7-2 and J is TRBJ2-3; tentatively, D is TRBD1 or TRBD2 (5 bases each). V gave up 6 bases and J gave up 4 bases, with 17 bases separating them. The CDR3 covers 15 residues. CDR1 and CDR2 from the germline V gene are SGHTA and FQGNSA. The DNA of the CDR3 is TGTGCCAGCAGTGGTCCCGGGACGGCTTCAGATACGCAGTATTTT. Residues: CASSGPGTASDTQYF.